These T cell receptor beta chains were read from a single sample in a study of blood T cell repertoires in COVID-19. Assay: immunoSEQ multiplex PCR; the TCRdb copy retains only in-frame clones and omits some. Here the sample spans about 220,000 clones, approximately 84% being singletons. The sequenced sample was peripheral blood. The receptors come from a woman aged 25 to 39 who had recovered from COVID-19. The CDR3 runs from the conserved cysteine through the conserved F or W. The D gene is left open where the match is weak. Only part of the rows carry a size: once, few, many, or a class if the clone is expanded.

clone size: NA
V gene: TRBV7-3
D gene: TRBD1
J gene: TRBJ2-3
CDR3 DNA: TGTGCCAGCAGCTCCAGCACGACAGGGCTCACGCAGTATTTT
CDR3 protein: CASSSSTTGLTQYF

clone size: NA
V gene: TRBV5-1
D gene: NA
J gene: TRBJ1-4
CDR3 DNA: TGCGCCAGCAGCTTGGACCTAGAAAAACTGTTTTTT
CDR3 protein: CASSLDLEKLFF

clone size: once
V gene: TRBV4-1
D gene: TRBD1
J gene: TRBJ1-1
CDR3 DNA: TGCGCCAGCAGCCAGTTTCAGGACAGGGCGACTGAAGCTTTCTTT
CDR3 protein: CASSQFQDRATEAFF

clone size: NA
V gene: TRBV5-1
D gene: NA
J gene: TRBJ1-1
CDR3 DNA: TGCGCCAGCAGCCTTTGGCCGGGAGAAGCTTTCTTT
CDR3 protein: CASSLWPGEAFF

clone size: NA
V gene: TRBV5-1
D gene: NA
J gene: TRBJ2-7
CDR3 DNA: TGCGCCAGCAGCTTGGACAGACCCTCCTACGAGCAGTACTTC
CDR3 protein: CASSLDRPSYEQYF

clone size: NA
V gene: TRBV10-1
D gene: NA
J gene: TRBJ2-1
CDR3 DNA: TGCGCCAGCAGCCTAACGACAGTAAACAATGAGCAGTTCTTC
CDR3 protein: CASSLTTVNNEQFF

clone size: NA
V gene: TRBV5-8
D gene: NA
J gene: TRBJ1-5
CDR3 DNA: TGTGCCAGCAGCTTGGTCGACAGGACTTATCAGCCCCAGCATTTT
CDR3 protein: CASSLVDRTYQPQHF

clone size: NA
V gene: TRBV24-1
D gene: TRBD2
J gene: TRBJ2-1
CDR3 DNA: TGTGCCACCAGTGACCCGTCCAGCGGGGGTTACAATGAGCAGTTCTTC
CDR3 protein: CATSDPSSGGYNEQFF

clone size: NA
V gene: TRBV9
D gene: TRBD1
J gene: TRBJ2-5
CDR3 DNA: TGTGCCAGCAGCGTAGCCCGGGACAGGGGGACCGAGACCCAGTACTTC
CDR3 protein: CASSVARDRGTETQYF

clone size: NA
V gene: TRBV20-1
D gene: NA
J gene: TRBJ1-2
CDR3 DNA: TGCAGTGCTAGATCCTACTATGGCTACACCTTC
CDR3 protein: CSARSYYGYTF

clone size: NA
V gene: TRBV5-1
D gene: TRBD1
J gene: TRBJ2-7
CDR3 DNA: TGCGCCAGCAGCCCCTGGACAGGCTCTTCCTACGAGCAGTACTTC
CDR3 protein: CASSPWTGSSYEQYF

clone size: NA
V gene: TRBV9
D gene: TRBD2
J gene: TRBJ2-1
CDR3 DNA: TGTGCCAGCAGCGTAGGGGCTAGCGGGCCCTATGAGCAGTTCTTC
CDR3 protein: CASSVGASGPYEQFF

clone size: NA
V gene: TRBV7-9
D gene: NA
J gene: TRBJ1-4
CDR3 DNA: TGTGCCAGCAGGTGCTCCGGGACTAGCGGGAGGGTTGAAAAACTGTTTTTT
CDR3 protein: CASRCSGTSGRVEKLFF